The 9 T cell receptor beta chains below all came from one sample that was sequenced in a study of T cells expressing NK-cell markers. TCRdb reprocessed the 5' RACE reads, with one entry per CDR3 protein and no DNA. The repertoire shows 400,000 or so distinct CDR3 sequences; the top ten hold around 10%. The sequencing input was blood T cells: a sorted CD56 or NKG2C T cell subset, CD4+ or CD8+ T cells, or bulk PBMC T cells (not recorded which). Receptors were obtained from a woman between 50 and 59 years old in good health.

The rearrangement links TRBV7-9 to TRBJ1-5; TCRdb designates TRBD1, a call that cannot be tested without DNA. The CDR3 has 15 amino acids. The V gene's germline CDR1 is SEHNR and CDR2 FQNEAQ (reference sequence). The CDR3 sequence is CASSSTGEEGQPQHF.

CDR3 loop: CASSFRDYNNEQFF. The chain uses TRBV5-5 and TRBJ2-1; TCRdb picks TRBD2, but there is no DNA to check that call. Germline V CDR1 and CDR2: SGHKS, YYEKEE (reference sequence). There are 14 residues in the CDR3. The variable domain in full, with the rest retrieved from reference TRBV5-5 and TRBJ2-1, is DAGVTQSPTHLIKTRGQQVTLRCSPISGHKSVSWYQQVLGQGPQFIFQYYEKEERGRGNFPDRFSARQFPNYSSELNVNALLLGDSALYLCASSFRDYNNEQFFGPGTRLTVL.

This chain's CDR3 is CSVSHSYYGYTF. The V call is TRBV29-1, the J call TRBJ1-2. CDR3 length: 12 amino acids. Germline V gene lookup returns CDR1 SQVTM and CDR2 ANQGSEA.

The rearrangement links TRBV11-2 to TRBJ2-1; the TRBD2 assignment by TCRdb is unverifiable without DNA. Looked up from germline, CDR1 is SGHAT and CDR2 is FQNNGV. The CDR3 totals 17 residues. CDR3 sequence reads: CASSLGLAGSFYNEQFF.

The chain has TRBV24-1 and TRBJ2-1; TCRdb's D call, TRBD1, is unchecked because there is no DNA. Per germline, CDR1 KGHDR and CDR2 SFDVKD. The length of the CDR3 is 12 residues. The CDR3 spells CATSDRPGEQFF.

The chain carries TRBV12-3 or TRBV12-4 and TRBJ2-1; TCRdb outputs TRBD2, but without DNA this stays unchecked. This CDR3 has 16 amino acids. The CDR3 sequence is CASSLGDSGRAREQFF.

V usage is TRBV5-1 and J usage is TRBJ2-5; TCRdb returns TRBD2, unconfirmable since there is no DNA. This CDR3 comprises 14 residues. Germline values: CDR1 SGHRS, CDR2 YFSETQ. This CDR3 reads CASSRTSDQETQYF. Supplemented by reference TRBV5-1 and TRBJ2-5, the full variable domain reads KAGVTQTPRYLIKTRGQQVTLSCSPISGHRSVSWYQQTPGQGLQFLFEYFSETQRNKGNFPGRFSGRQFSNSRSEMNVSTLELGDSALYLCASSRTSDQETQYFGPGTRLLVL.

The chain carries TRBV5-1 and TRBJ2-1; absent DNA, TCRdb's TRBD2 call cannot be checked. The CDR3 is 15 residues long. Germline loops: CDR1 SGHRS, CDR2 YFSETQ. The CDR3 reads CAGSAGLGGLNEQFF.

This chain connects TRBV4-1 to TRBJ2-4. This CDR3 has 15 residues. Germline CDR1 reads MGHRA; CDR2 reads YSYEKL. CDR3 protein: CASSQDGLAKNIQYF.